This passage covers 10 T cell receptor beta chains from one sample sequenced in a study of ipilimumab plus nivolumab after autologous stem cell transplantation. Sequencing was performed with immunoSEQ multiplex PCR; in TCRdb, only in-frame clones are kept and a portion is missing. This table holds some 44,000 clones, 70% to 90% found once. Sequences were derived from PBMCs, sampled in a trial of ipilimumab plus nivolumab as post-transplant consolidation. The receptors come from a male donor with multiple myeloma.

V and J are TRBV13 and TRBJ2-3; TRBD2 agrees at 12 bases. Per germline, CDR1 PRHDT and CDR2 FYEKMQ (reference sequence). CDR3 length: 17 residues. V trimming: 4 bases; J trimming: 5 bases; junction bases outside the gene matches: 10. Written as DNA, the CDR3 is TGTGCCAGCAGCTCGCGACTAGCGGGGGTTCATGGAGATACGCAGTATTTT. Encoded protein: CASSSRLAGVHGDTQYF.

The chain links TRBV28 to TRBJ2-1, with D hard to call. Trimming shortened V by 6 bases and J by 5 bases, and 20 bases separated the two germline ends. Per germline, CDR1 MDHEN and CDR2 SYDVKM. The CDR3 has 16 residues. DNA for the CDR3: TGTGCCAGCAGCCGCCGGCCCCTCGCAGGACACAATGAGCAGTTCTTC. Translated: CASSRRPLAGHNEQFF.

V is TRBV27 and J is TRBJ2-3; 8 bases are a match to TRBD1. In germline, CDR1 is MNHEY, CDR2 SMNVEV (reference sequence). V dropped 0 bases and J dropped 1; count of bases not matched to a gene: 15. This CDR3 is built from 20 residues. The CDR3 DNA reads as TGTGCCAGCAGTTTATCGGTGGTCGGAGCAGGGGGCGCCGGCACAGATACGCAGTATTTT. Residues: CASSLSVVGAGGAGTDTQYF.

This clone was detected only a few times. The chain employs TRBV2 and TRBJ1-6; possibly TRBD1 for D (6 bases). Germline-derived CDR1 and CDR2 are SNHLY and FYNNEI. Deletions cut 7 bases from V and 9 bases from J, with 10 bases between. The CDR3 runs to 12 residues. CDR3 sequence reads: CASTGVGSPLHF. The CDR3 region has the DNA TGTGCCAGCACAGGGGTTGGTTCACCCCTCCACTTT.

The V and J genes are TRBV4-3 and TRBJ2-7; a weak D match, TRBD2 (6 bases). This CDR3 spans 16 amino acids. The germline gives CDR1 LGHNA, CDR2 YSLEER. Trimming cost V 0 bases and J 1 base, with 13 bases left between them. The CDR3 DNA follows: TGCGCCAGCAGCCAAGACTTGGCAGGAGGGTCCTACGAGCAGTACTTC. Translating it yields CASSQDLAGGSYEQYF.

The chain recombines TRBV5-1 with TRBJ1-4, with 9 bases fitting TRBD1. CDR1 SGHRS and CDR2 YFSETQ come from the germline V gene. CDR3 length: 14 residues. V lost 2 bases and J lost 8; bases outside the gene matches: 4. CDR3 DNA: TGCGCCAGCAGCTTTGGGACAGGGAAAGAAAAACTGTTTTTT. The encoded protein is CASSFGTGKEKLFF.

The genes are TRBV18 and TRBJ1-3; 9 bases map to TRBD1. CDR1 is KGHSH and CDR2 is LQKENI in the germline V gene. The CDR3 has 16 amino acids. V gave up 4 bases and J gave up 2 bases; unmatched junction bases: 6. The CDR3 nucleotides read TGTGCCAGCTCACTACTGGGACAGGGAACTGGAAACACCATATATTTT. It translates to CASSLLGQGTGNTIYF.

This clone was counted between two and nine times. This chain uses TRBV18 with TRBJ1-2; D unclear. Germline CDR1 and CDR2: KGHSH and LQKENI. The V end was cut by 0 bases, the J end by 5 bases, with 10 bases between. The CDR3 runs to 14 residues. CDR3 sequence (DNA): TGTGCCAGCTCACCACCCTTCGGCGGTTATGGCTACACCTTC. It yields the protein CASSPPFGGYGYTF.

The J gene is TRBJ1-4, the V gene TRBV28, with a tentative D call TRBD1 (6 bases). This CDR3 is built from 16 residues. V was trimmed by 5 bases and J by 5 bases, leaving 18 bases between them. CDR1 and CDR2 (germline): MDHEN, SYDVKM. The CDR3 bases are TGTGCCAGCAGTCGGTCTCCACGGGGGCACAATGAAAAACTGTTTTTT. Residues: CASSRSPRGHNEKLFF.

J is TRBJ1-4 and V is TRBV4-2; weak D call: TRBD1 (6 bases). Trimming removed 3 bases from V and 4 bases from J, with 9 bases in between. The CDR3 loop spans 14 amino acids. The germline CDR1 and CDR2 sequences are LGHNA and YNFKEQ. The CDR3 sequence: CASSQPGDNEKLFF. The DNA of the CDR3 is TGTGCCAGCAGCCAGCCAGGGGATAATGAAAAACTGTTTTTT.